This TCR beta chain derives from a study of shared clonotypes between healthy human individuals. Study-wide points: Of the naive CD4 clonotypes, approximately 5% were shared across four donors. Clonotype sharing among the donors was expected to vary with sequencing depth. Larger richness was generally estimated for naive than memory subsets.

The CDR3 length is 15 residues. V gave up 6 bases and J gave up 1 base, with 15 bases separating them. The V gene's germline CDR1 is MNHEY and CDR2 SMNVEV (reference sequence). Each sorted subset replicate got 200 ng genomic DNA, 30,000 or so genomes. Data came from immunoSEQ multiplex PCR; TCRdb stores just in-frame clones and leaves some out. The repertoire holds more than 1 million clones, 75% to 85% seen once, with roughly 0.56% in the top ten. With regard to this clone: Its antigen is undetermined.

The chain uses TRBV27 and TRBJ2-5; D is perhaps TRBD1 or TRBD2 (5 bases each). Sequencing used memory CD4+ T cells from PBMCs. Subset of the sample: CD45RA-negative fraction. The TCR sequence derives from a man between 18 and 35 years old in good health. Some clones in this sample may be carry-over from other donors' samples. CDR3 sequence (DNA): TGTGCCAGCAGGCTAAAATCGGGACCCCAAGAGACCCAGTACTTC. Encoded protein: CASRLKSGPQETQYF.